The 2 T cell receptor beta chains listed next were all sequenced from one sample in a study of CD8 T cells in ankylosing spondylitis. TCRdb re-called the 5' RACE reads through MiXCR, storing one row per CDR3 protein. The profile covers roughly 230,000 distinct CDR3 sequences, with 15% to 20% appearing a single time and around 30% taken by the ten largest. The sequenced sample consisted of blood, either unsorted or a sorted T cell fraction (not recorded which). The receptors shown here come from a male donor with ankylosing spondylitis or in good health (not recorded which).

The chain uses TRBV12-3 or TRBV12-4 and TRBJ2-1, with D maybe TRBD2 (6 bases). The CDR3 is 18 residues long. V lost 0 bases and J 1 base, leaving 16 bases between the germline ends. The CDR3 DNA reads as TGTGCCAGCAGTTTAGCGTTGTCCGGGAGAGATTCCTACAATGAGCAGTTCTTC. Amino acids: CASSLALSGRDSYNEQFF.

The CDR3: CASSDSGTSGYEQYF. In DNA form, the CDR3 reads TGTGCCAGCAGCGACTCCGGGACTAGCGGCTACGAGCAGTACTTC. This chain connects TRBV7-6 to TRBJ2-7; 11 bases are shared with TRBD2. Germline V gives CDR1 SGHVS, CDR2 FNYEAQ. The CDR3 contains 15 residues. Germline trimming cut 5 bases from V and 3 bases from J; bases unmatched to any gene: 6.